Listed below are T cell receptor beta chains from one sample, sequenced in a study of identical twins. TCRdb fed the 5' RACE reads into MiXCR, producing one record per CDR3 protein. The table has about 720,000 distinct CDR3 sequences, around 8.6% seen once; the top ten hold approximately 0.89%. The same sample was also used in a study of yellow fever vaccine responses in identical twins.

Material for sequencing was PBMCs. The receptor source for this set is a young woman in good health. Each CDR3 is given with its conserved first and last residue. The D gene is left open where the match is weak. The size field is filled for only some rows; it gives once, few, many or a size class.

TGTGCCAGCAGCGACCGGAGGGGAGGCGAAAAACTGTTTTTT | CASSDRRGGEKLFF | - | many | TRBJ1-4 | TRBV21-1
TGTGCCAGCAGTACCAAGCGGGAGAACGTAGAGACCCAGTACTTC | CASSTKRENVETQYF | TRBD2 | - | TRBJ2-5 | TRBV27
TGTGCCAGCAGTTGGGCCGCCGCAGATACGCAGTATTTT | CASSWAAADTQYF | - | - | TRBJ2-3 | TRBV27
TGTGCCAGCAGTTACTCGGCTGAGGGTAGCTCCTATAATTCACCCCTCCACTTT | CASSYSAEGSSYNSPLHF | - | - | TRBJ1-6 | TRBV6-5
TGTGCCAGCAGCTTGTTCGCTAGCGGGGGGCACAGCTCCTACAATGAGCAGTTCTTC | CASSLFASGGHSSYNEQFF | TRBD2 | few | TRBJ2-1 | TRBV5-4
TGTGCCATCAGTGCGGACGGGCGCGACAGGGGGCACGTCAAAAACATTCAGTACTTC | CAISADGRDRGHVKNIQYF | TRBD1 | - | TRBJ2-4 | TRBV10-3
TGTGCCAGCAGCTTACCCCCTTCCGGGACAGGAAACTATGGCTACACCTTC | CASSLPPSGTGNYGYTF | TRBD1 | - | TRBJ1-2 | TRBV11-1
TGCGCCAGCAGCTTTGGTGACCAATCTGAAGCTTTCTTT | CASSFGDQSEAFF | - | - | TRBJ1-1 | TRBV5-1
TGCAGTGCTAGAGCCATGGAGGGTGAAAAAGAGCAGTTCTTC | CSARAMEGEKEQFF | - | - | TRBJ2-1 | TRBV20-1
TGTGCCAGCACCGGACCTGGAAACACCATATATTTT | CASTGPGNTIYF | - | - | TRBJ1-3 | TRBV6-5
TGTGCCAGCAGCTTAGAGGGGAAGCGGGAGACCGGTCCACGCCAAGAGACCCAGTACTTC | CASSLEGKRETGPRQETQYF | TRBD2 | - | TRBJ2-5 | TRBV11-2
TGTGCCAGCAGTGACCCTATCCTAGCGGGAATCAACAATGAGCAGTTCTTC | CASSDPILAGINNEQFF | TRBD2 | - | TRBJ2-1 | TRBV25-1
TGTGCCACCAGCAGAGTCACTAGCGGGTACCAAGAGACCCAGTACTTC | CATSRVTSGYQETQYF | TRBD2 | many | TRBJ2-5 | TRBV15
TGTGCCAGCAGCCAAGATCTAACTCCCCAGGCCCAGTACTTC | CASSQDLTPQAQYF | - | few | TRBJ2-5 | TRBV4-2
TGTGCCACCAGCACTACTGCCGGGGAGCTGTTTTTT | CATSTTAGELFF | - | - | TRBJ2-2 | TRBV24-1
TGTGCCACCTTGGAGTGGGGTTTGGGCACCGGGGAGCTGTTTTTT | CATLEWGLGTGELFF | - | few | TRBJ2-2 | TRBV15
TGTGCCAGCAGTTTCGGCGACGGAGCTGAGCAGTACTTC | CASSFGDGAEQYF | - | - | TRBJ2-7 | TRBV27
TGTGCCAGCAGTGATCCTGGATCGGGCAATGAGCAGTTCTTC | CASSDPGSGNEQFF | - | - | TRBJ2-1 | TRBV2
TGCAGCGTTCGATTGACAGGGGCTAGCGGGAGTTACAATGAGCAGTTCTTC | CSVRLTGASGSYNEQFF | TRBD2 | - | TRBJ2-1 | TRBV29-1
TGTGCCAGCAGTGAACCGGGCCCCGAGGGTGGCTATGGCTACACCTTC | CASSEPGPEGGYGYTF | - | few | TRBJ1-2 | TRBV25-1
TGTGCCAGCAGTTCCCCGACAGAGTACAATGAGCAGTTCTTC | CASSSPTEYNEQFF | - | - | TRBJ2-1 | TRBV6-5
TGTGCCAGTACCGATCACAGAACTAGCACAGATACGCAGTATTTT | CASTDHRTSTDTQYF | - | few | TRBJ2-3 | TRBV19
TGCAGTGCTTATCCGCCGGGGGGGCGGGAGTGGAACAATGAGCAGTTCTTC | CSAYPPGGREWNNEQFF | TRBD2 | - | TRBJ2-1 | TRBV20-1
- | CASSGTSAATGELFFF | - | - | TRBJ2-2 | TRBV12-3/TRBV12-4
TGTGCCAGTAGTATCGGGCAGGGGCCCACGACCGGCACAGATACGCAGTATTTT | CASSIGQGPTTGTDTQYF | - | - | TRBJ2-3 | TRBV19
TGTGCCAGCAGCTTAGATCAGGGAGGGCAGCCCCAGCATTTT | CASSLDQGGQPQHF | - | many | TRBJ1-5 | TRBV7-9
TGTGCCAGCAGCCAAGAAGGACGCTGGGACCCAGAGACCCAGTACTTC | CASSQEGRWDPETQYF | - | - | TRBJ2-5 | TRBV3-1
TGCAGCGACGAAACGCGACAGGGAGGATGGGGCTACACCTTC | CSDETRQGGWGYTF | TRBD1 | many | TRBJ1-2 | TRBV29-1
TGTGCCAGCAGCTACAGAGGGCCCAGGGGCTCCACAGATACGCAGTATTTT | CASSYRGPRGSTDTQYF | - | - | TRBJ2-3 | TRBV11-2
TGTGCCAGCAGCTCCATTCCCCGGGACTTTCTGCGGTATTTT | CASSSIPRDFLRYF | - | - | TRBJ2-3 | TRBV7-2
TGTGCCAGCAGTTACTCGGGGCTAGCGGGAGACGGTAATGAGCAGTTCTTC | CASSYSGLAGDGNEQFF | TRBD2 | - | TRBJ2-1 | TRBV6-5
TGTGCCAGCAGCTTGGGACAGGGATTCAACGAGCAGTACTTC | CASSLGQGFNEQYF | TRBD1 | many | TRBJ2-7 | TRBV5-6
TGCGCCAGCCGTCGACAGGGCACTAGCACAGATACGCAGTATTTT | CASRRQGTSTDTQYF | TRBD1 | - | TRBJ2-3 | TRBV5-1
TGCAGCCCGGTCAGGGGTGGAATCTCTGAAGCTTTCTTT | CSPVRGGISEAFF | - | many | TRBJ1-1 | TRBV29-1
TGCAGCGTTGAAAGCACCGGGGAGCTGTTTTTT | CSVESTGELFF | - | few | TRBJ2-2 | TRBV29-1
TGTGCCAGCAGTGTGACAGGGGTGGGCTACGAGCAGTACTTC | CASSVTGVGYEQYF | TRBD1 | few | TRBJ2-7 | TRBV2
TGTGCCAGCAGCAATGAGGGCCCCGACGGATACGAGCAGTACTTC | CASSNEGPDGYEQYF | - | many | TRBJ2-7 | TRBV21-1
TGTGCCAGCAGCTTACTCTTAGGGGACTACTCCTACGAGCAGTACTTC | CASSLLLGDYSYEQYF | TRBD2 | - | TRBJ2-7 | TRBV7-9
TGTGCCAGCAGACTGACAGGGGGCGGTTACGAGCAGTACTTC | CASRLTGGGYEQYF | TRBD1 | - | TRBJ2-7 | TRBV6-1
TGTGCCAGCAGCCCTAAAAGCTCCTACGAGCAGTACTTC | CASSPKSSYEQYF | - | - | TRBJ2-7 | TRBV7-9
TGCAGCGCGGAAGGACAGGGTGTGCATGAGCAGTTCTTC | CSAEGQGVHEQFF | TRBD1 | - | TRBJ2-1 | TRBV29-1
TGTGCCAGCAGTTATGCCCTTATGGGCGAGCAGTTCTTC | CASSYALMGEQFF | - | many | TRBJ2-1 | TRBV6-5
TGTGCCAGCAGTTACACCGGACGGGGGGCGAACACTGAAGCTTTCTTT | CASSYTGRGANTEAFF | - | many | TRBJ1-1 | TRBV6-2/TRBV6-3
TGTGCCAGCAGCCACCGGGACAGGGGCTCCTACGAGCAGTACTTC | CASSHRDRGSYEQYF | TRBD1 | - | TRBJ2-7 | TRBV6-1
TGTGCCAGCAGTTACTCCGAGCGGGCGGTCTCCTACGAGCAGTACTTC | CASSYSERAVSYEQYF | - | few | TRBJ2-7 | TRBV6-2/TRBV6-3
TGCAGCGTAAGGACAGGGGTAGAGACCCAGTACTTC | CSVRTGVETQYF | TRBD1 | few | TRBJ2-5 | TRBV29-1
TGCAGCGTTTACGGGGGGGAGCAGTTCTTC | CSVYGGEQFF | TRBD2 | - | TRBJ2-1 | TRBV29-1
TGTGCCAGCAGCGTTGCGTTAACCTACGAGCAGTACTTC | CASSVALTYEQYF | - | - | TRBJ2-7 | TRBV9
TGTGCCAGCAACATGGGCGGGACAGTCTCCTACGAGCAGTACTTC | CASNMGGTVSYEQYF | - | many | TRBJ2-7 | TRBV12-3/TRBV12-4
TGTGCCATCAATAGCGGGGGGCCCCCCACAGATACGCAGTATTTT | CAINSGGPPTDTQYF | TRBD2 | - | TRBJ2-3 | TRBV10-3
TGTGCCAGCAGTTTCTCAGGGGGCGGCTCCTACGAGCAGTACTTC | CASSFSGGGSYEQYF | TRBD1 | many | TRBJ2-7 | TRBV27
TGTGCCAGCAGCCCGCAGGAGAACACTGAAGCTTTCTTT | CASSPQENTEAFF | - | few | TRBJ1-1 | TRBV7-8
TGCAGCGGCGACAGCGATGGCTACACCTTC | CSGDSDGYTF | - | - | TRBJ1-2 | TRBV29-1
TGTGCCAGCAAATCTCCCGGGGAGCTGTTTTTT | CASKSPGELFF | - | many | TRBJ2-2 | TRBV12-3/TRBV12-4
TGCAGTGCTAGGTCTAGCGGGGGGGCCGTCAATGAGCAGTTCTTC | CSARSSGGAVNEQFF | TRBD2 | once | TRBJ2-1 | TRBV20-1